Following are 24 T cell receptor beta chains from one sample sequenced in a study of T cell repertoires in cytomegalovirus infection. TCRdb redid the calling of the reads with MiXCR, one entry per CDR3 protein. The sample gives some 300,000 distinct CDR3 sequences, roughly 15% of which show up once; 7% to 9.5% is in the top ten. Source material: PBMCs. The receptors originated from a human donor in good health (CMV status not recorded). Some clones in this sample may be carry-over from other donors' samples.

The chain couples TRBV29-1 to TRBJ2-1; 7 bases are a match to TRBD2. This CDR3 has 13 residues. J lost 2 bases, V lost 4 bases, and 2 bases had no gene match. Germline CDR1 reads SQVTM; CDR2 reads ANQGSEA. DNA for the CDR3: TGCAGCGTTGCTGGGAGGGCCTACAATGAGCAGTTCTTC. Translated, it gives CSVAGRAYNEQFF.

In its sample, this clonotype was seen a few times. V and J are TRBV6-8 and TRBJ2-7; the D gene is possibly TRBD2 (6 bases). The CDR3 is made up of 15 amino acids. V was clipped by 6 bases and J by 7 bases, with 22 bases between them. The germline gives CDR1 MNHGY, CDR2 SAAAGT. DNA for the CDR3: TGTGCCAGCAGAGTTTTACGGGAGTCTTATATGGAGCAGTACTTC. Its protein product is CASRVLRESYMEQYF.

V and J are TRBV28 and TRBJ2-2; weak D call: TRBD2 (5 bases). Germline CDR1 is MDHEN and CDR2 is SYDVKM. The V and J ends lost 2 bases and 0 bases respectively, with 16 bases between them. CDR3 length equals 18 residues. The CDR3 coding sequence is TGTGCCAGCAGTTTAGAGCGGAAAGGCGGCGCGAACACCGGGGAGCTGTTTTTT. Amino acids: CASSLERKGGANTGELFF.

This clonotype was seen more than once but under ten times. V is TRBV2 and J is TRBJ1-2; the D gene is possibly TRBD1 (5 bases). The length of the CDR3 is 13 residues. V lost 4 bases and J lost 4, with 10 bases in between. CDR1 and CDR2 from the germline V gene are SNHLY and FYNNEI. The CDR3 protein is CASSVAGAYGYTF. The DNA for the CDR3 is TGTGCCAGCAGTGTGGCCGGGGCCTATGGCTACACCTTC.

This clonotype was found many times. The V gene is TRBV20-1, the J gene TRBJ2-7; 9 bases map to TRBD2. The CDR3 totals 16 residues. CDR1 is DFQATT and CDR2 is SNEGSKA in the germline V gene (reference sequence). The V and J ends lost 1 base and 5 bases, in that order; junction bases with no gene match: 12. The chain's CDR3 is CSARAPSGAGIHEQYF. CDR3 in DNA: TGCAGTGCTAGAGCTCCTAGCGGGGCGGGGATCCACGAGCAGTACTTC.

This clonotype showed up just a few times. The CDR3 coding sequence is TGCAGTGCTAGTAATAGCGGGAGTTTCAACGAGCAGTACTTC. This codes for CSASNSGSFNEQYF. The rearrangement links TRBV20-1 to TRBJ2-7; 9 nucleotides line up with TRBD2. V dropped 3 bases and J dropped 5; count of bases not matched to a gene: 8. Looked up from germline, CDR1 is DFQATT and CDR2 is SNEGSKA (reference sequence). The CDR3 is 14 amino acids.

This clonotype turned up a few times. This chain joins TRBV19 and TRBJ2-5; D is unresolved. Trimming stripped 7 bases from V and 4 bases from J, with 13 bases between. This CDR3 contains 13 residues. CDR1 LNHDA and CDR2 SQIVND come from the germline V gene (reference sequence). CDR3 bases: TGTGCCAGTACCCCTGGAGCTTCAGAGACCCAGTACTTC. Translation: CASTPGASETQYF.

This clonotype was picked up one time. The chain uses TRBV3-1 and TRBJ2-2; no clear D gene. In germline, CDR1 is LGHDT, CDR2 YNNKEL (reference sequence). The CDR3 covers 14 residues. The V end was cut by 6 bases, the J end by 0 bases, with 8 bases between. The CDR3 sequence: CASSVRPNTGELFF. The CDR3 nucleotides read TGTGCCAGCAGTGTCCGGCCGAACACCGGGGAGCTGTTTTTT.

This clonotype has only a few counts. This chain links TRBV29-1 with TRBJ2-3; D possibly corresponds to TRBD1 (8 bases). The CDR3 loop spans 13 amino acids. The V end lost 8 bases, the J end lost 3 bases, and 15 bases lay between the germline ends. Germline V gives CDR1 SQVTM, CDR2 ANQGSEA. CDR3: CSSDRGGTDTQYF. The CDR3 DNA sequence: TGCAGCTCTGACAGGGGAGGGACAGATACGCAGTATTTT.

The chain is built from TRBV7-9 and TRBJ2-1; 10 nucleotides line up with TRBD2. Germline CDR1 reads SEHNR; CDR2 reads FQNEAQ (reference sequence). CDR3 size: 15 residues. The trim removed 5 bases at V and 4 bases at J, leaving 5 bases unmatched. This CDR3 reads CASSQLAGLYNEQFF. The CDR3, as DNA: TGTGCCAGCAGCCAACTAGCGGGGCTATACAATGAGCAGTTCTTC.

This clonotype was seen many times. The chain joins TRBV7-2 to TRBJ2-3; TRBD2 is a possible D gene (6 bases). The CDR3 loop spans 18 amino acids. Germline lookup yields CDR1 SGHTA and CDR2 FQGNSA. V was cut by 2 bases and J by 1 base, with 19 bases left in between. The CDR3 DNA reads TGTGCCAGCAGCTTACGGTCGGGAGTGGGAGACGGCACAGATACGCAGTATTTT. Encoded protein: CASSLRSGVGDGTDTQYF.

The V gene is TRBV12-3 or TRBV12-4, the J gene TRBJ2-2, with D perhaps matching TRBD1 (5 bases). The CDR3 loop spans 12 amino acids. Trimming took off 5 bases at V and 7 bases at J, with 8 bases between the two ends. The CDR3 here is CASSHRFGELFF. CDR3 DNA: TGTGCCAGCAGTCACAGGTTCGGGGAGCTGTTTTTT.

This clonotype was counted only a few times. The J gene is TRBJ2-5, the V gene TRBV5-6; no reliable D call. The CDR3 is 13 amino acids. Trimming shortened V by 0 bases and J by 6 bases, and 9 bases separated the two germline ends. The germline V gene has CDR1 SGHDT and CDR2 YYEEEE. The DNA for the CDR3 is TGTGCCAGCAGCTTGGCGTTCCGACAGACCCAGTACTTC. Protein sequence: CASSLAFRQTQYF.

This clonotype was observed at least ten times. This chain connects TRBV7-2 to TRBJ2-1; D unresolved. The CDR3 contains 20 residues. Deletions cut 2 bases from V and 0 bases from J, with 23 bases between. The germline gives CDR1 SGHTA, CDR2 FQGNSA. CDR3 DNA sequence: TGTGCCAGCAGCTTATACCCTCTTGGCTATCCCGCCCCCTCCTACAATGAGCAGTTCTTC. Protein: CASSLYPLGYPAPSYNEQFF.

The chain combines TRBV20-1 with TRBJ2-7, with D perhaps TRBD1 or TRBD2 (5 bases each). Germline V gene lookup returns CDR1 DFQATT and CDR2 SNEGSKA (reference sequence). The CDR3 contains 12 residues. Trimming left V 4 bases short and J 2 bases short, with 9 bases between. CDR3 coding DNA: TGCAGTGCTACCGGGACCGCCTACGAGCAGTACTTC. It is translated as CSATGTAYEQYF.

The CDR3 DNA follows: TGCGCCAGCAGTGGGACAGGGGCGGAGAACGAAAAACTGTTTTTT. Translation: CASSGTGAENEKLFF. The chain couples TRBV5-1 to TRBJ1-4, with 10 bases fitting TRBD1. V dropped 5 bases and J dropped 8; count of bases not matched to a gene: 9. The CDR3 covers 15 residues. Germline CDR1 is SGHRS and CDR2 is YFSETQ.

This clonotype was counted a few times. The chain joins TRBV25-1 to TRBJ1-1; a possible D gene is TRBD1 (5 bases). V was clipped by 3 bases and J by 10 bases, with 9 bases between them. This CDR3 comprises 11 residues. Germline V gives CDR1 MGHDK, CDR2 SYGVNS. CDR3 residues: CASSEVGGAFF. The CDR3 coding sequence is TGTGCCAGCAGTGAGGTCGGGGGAGCTTTCTTT.

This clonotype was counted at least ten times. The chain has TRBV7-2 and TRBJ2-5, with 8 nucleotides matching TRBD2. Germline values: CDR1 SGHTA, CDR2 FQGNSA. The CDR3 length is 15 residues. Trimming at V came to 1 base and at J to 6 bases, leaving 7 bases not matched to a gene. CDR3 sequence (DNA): TGTGCCAGCAGCTTAGGCGGGACTAGTCCGCAGACCCAGTACTTC. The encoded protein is CASSLGGTSPQTQYF.

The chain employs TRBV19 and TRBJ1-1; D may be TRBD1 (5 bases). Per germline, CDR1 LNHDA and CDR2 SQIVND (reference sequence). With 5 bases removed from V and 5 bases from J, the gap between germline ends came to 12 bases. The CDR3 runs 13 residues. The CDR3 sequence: CASSAGGGTEAFF. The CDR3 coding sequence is TGTGCCAGTAGTGCCGGGGGGGGTACTGAAGCTTTCTTT.

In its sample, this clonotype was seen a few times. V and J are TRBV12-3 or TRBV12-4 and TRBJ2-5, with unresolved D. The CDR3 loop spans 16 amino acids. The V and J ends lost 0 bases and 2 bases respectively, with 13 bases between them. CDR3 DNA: TGTGCCAGCAGTTTAGCGCGCGGATCCCCACAAGAGACCCAGTACTTC. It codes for CASSLARGSPQETQYF.

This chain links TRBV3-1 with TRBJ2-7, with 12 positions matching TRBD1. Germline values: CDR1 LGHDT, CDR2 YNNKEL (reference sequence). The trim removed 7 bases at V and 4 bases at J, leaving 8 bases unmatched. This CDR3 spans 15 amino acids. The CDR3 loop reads CASTPGTGGRYEQYF. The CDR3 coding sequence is TGTGCCAGCACCCCCGGGACAGGGGGCCGATACGAGCAGTACTTC.

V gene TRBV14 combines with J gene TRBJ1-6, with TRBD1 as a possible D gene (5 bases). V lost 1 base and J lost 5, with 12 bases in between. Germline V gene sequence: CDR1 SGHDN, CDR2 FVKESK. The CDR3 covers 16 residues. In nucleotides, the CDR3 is TGTGCCAGCAGCCAAGCCCGAGGGGTTCATAATTCACCCCTCCACTTT. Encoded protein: CASSQARGVHNSPLHF.

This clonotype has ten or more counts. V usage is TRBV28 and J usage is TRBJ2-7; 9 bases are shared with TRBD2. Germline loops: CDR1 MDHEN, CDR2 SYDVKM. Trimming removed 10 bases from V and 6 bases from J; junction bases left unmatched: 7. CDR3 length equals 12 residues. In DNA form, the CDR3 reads TGTGCCATTGCGGGAGGGCCCCGCGAGCAGTACTTC. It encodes CAIAGGPREQYF.

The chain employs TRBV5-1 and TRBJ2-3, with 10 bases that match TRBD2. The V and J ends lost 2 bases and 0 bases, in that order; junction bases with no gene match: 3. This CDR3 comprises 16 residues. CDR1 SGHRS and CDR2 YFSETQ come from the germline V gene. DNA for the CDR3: TGCGCCAGCAGCTTCCCTAGCGGGGGTAGCACAGATACGCAGTATTTT. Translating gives CASSFPSGGSTDTQYF.